This note documents a single T cell receptor (beta chain) sequence. Its antigen is currently not known. No qualities accompany the bases; no much larger clone lies one base away. Another Seattle source contributed samples from volunteer blood donors who had recovered from COVID-19. Each collaborating institution followed its own protocols to collect whole blood in K2EDTA tubes. For TCRbeta analysis, collaborators shipped samples in one of three forms: frozen whole blood, isolated PBMCs, or DNA extracted from either of those sample types. The data originate from a study of blood T cell repertoires in COVID-19 (dated by TCRdb to between 2020 and 2021). With regard to the full study: Samples covering the acute and convalescent phases of COVID-19 were provided by collaborators in the United States, Italy and Spain. The material from the prospective study consisted of cDNA or gDNA derived from T cells, B-cell-depleted T cells, or PBMCs. The sample metadata nearly always contained a de-identified subject ID, COVID-19 status, age in years and sex. The dataset comprised deeply sampled blood TCRbeta repertoires from subjects exposed to, actively infected with, or recovered from COVID-19. Where available, HLA class I and class II types were taken from metadata supplied by the sample provider and were not determined by assay-based typing. The repertoires were released in a freely available public database intended as a resource for research on the immune response to SARS-CoV-2. Samples were obtained from the ongoing ImmuneRACE study (first 160 participants) and from over a thousand subjects provided by 6 global collaborators. Overall study outcomes, separate from this receptor: The quantity of clinical and demographic metadata differed by source and by participant and was supplied without curation.

TCRbeta CDR3 regions were amplified from genomic DNA using the immunoSEQ Assay, a bias-controlled multiplex PCR. The original methods were these. The number of nucleated cells in each sample was estimated by amplification of reference gene primers within the assay. To quantify the absolute abundance of each unique TCRbeta CDR3 rearrangement, sequence reads were collapsed and filtered. For each sample, productive Simpson clonality was calculated as the square root of Simpson's diversity index across productive rearrangements. The table was pulled from immuneACCESS by TCRdb, which kept in-frame rearrangements only. Such tables lose some clones; where checked, under half of the loss comes from unresolved V genes, and the rest has no known cause. V, J and clone size were drawn from that table, and D and trimming were deduced from the DNA. A total of around 200,000 clones appear in this sample, around nine tenths of them only once. Approximately 6.2% of the sample belongs to the ten largest clones.

The specimen sequenced was peripheral blood. The sequence was collected from a man aged 60 to 69 who had recovered from COVID-19.

The CDR3 region has the sequence CASGHPAEGLEQYF. The DNA is TGTGCTAGTGGCCACCCCGCTGAGGGCCTCGAGCAGTACTTC. In this chain, TRBV12-5 is recombined with TRBJ2-7, and the D gene may be TRBD2, 5 bases matching. V and J lose 6 bases and 6 bases, and a span of 18 bases separates them. Per the germline V gene, LGHNT is the CDR1 and FRNRAP is the CDR2. The CDR3 holds 14 amino acids from the cysteine to the phenylalanine. Kept here is only the CDR3 DNA, which spans 42 bases and is read in frame from base 1.